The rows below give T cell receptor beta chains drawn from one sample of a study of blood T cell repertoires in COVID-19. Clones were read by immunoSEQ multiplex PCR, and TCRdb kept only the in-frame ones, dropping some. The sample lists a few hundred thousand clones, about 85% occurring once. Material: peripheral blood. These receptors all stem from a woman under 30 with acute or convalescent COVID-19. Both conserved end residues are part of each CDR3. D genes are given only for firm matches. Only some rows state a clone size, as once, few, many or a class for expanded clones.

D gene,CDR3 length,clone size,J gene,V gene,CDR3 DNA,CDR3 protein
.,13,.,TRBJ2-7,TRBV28,TGTGCCAGCCTGTCTCATTCGGCCTACGAGCAGTACTTC,CASLSHSAYEQYF
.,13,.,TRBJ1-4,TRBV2,TGTGCCAGCAGTGCGGCCAGGGGTGAAAAACTGTTTTTT,CASSAARGEKLFF
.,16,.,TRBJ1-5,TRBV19,TGTGCCAGTAGTGCAGTAAAGGGAGGTGGAAATCAGCCCCAGCATTTT,CASSAVKGGGNQPQHF
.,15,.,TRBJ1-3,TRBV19,TGTGCCAGTAGTCCGTTTTGGAGCTCTGGAAACACCATATATTTT,CASSPFWSSGNTIYF
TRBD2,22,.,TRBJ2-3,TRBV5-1,TGCGCCAGCGGTAAACAGAGAAGATATCAACTAGCGGGAGGTAGAGGCACAGATACGCAGTATTTT,CASGKQRRYQLAGGRGTDTQYF
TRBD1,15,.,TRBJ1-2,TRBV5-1,TGCGCCAGCAGCTTGGTTGACGGACAGGGAAATGGCTACACCTTC,CASSLVDGQGNGYTF
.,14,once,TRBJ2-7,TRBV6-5,TGTGCCAGCAGTACCTCACAGAGCTCCTACGAGCAGTACTTC,CASSTSQSSYEQYF
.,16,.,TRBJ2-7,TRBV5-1,TGCGCCAGCAGCCCACAAAATATGGACAGTTCCTACGAGCAGTACTTC,CASSPQNMDSSYEQYF
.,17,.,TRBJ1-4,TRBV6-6,TGTGCCAGCAGTCCCGAAGGGGGACTAACAACTAATGAAAAACTGTTTTTT,CASSPEGGLTTNEKLFF
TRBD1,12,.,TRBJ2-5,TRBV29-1,TGCAGCGTCCTGACAGGGGGAGAGACCCAGTACTTC,CSVLTGGETQYF
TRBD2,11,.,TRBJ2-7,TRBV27,TGTGCCAGCGGGGGGGGATCCGAGCAGTACTTC,CASGGGSEQYF
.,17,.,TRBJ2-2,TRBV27,TGTGCCAGCAGTTTATTTCCGGGAGCCCCAGGAACCGGGGAGCTGTTTTTT,CASSLFPGAPGTGELFF
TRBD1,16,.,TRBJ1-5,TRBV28,TGTGCCAGCAGTTATTTGGGACAGGATAGCAATCAGCCCCAGCATTTT,CASSYLGQDSNQPQHF
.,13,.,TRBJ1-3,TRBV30,TGTGCCCGGGACGGGTCCTCTGGAAACACCATATATTTT,CARDGSSGNTIYF
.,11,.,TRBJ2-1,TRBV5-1,TGCGCCAGCAGCTTAGCCGGTGAGCAGTTCTTC,CASSLAGEQFF
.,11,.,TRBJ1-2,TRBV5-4,TGTGCCAGCAGCTGGGGGGGAGGCTACACCTTC,CASSWGGGYTF
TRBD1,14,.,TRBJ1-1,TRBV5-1,TGCGCCAGCACCGGGACAGGGCTCCCCGCTGAAGCTTTCTTT,CASTGTGLPAEAFF
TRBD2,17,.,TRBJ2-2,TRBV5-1,TGCGCCAGCAGCTTGGATCCGGGAGGGCCCTTTGCCGGGGAGCTGTTTTTT,CASSLDPGGPFAGELFF
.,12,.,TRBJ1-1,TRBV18,TGTGCCAGCTTCCCCTCGAACACTGAAGCTTTCTTT,CASFPSNTEAFF
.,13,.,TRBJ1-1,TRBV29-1,TGCAGCGTTGACGCGGTACGGAACACTGAAGCTTTCTTT,CSVDAVRNTEAFF
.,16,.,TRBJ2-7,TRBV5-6,TGTGCCAGCACCTTAGTATTGGGGCCGATCTCCTACGAGCAGTACTTC,CASTLVLGPISYEQYF
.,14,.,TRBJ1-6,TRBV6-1,TGTGCCAGCAGTGGGCCAGGGGATGGTTCGGACCTCCACTTT,CASSGPGDGSDLHF
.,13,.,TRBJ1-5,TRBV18,TGTGCCAGCTCACCGAGGGTACGGCAGCCCCAGCATTTT,CASSPRVRQPQHF
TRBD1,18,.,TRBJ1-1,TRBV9,TGTGCCAGCAGCCACGCCAGGACAGGAAGGGAGATGAACACTGAAGCTTTCTTT,CASSHARTGREMNTEAFF